This T cell receptor (beta chain) stems from a study of cytotoxic CD8 clonotypes in ibrutinib-treated CLL. For this clone: Its specificity is not known.

Study-wide results and caveats: A rise in clonality was seen at ibrutinib response, and a fall back toward baseline was seen at progression.

Produced via immunoSEQ multiplex PCR; TCRdb's table is partial and in-frame only. The data contain some 310,000 clones, 80% of them singletons. The V gene end was trimmed by 5 bases and the J gene end by 5 bases; junction bases not matched to a gene: 8. The CDR3 has 15 amino acids. Germline-derived CDR1 and CDR2 are LNHDA and SQIVND (reference sequence). The source was PBMCs, collected before ibrutinib treatment. The gene calls are TRBV19 and TRBJ1-5, with TRBD1 matching 8 bases. This TCR was sampled from a human donor with chronic lymphocytic leukemia. CDR3 region: CASSLRTGIHQPQHF. The CDR3 DNA reads as TGTGCCAGTAGTCTGCGGACAGGGATCCATCAGCCCCAGCATTTT.